This entry lists 32 T cell receptor beta chains sequenced from one sample in a study of blood T cell repertoires in COVID-19. Libraries were prepared by immunoSEQ multiplex PCR; TCRdb keeps only in-frame clonotypes and omits some of them. The data show 50,000 or so clones, with around 80% seen just once and roughly 50% held by the top ten. Specimen: peripheral blood. The receptors come from a man aged 70-80 years with acute or convalescent COVID-19.

This clone was seen just once. The gene calls are TRBV14 and TRBJ1-2, with TRBD1 identical over 7 bases. V trimming: 3 bases; J trimming: 4 bases; junction bases outside the gene matches: 14. Per germline, CDR1 SGHDN and CDR2 FVKESK. The CDR3 is 17 residues long. This chain's CDR3 is CASSQIPLTGPPYGYTF. CDR3 sequence (DNA): TGTGCCAGCAGCCAGATACCATTGACAGGGCCACCCTATGGCTACACCTTC.

The chain is built from TRBV7-9 and TRBJ2-1; the D is unclear. V lost 1 base and J 5 bases, leaving 3 bases between the germline ends. This CDR3 has 12 amino acids. Germline CDR1 reads SEHNR; CDR2 reads FQNEAQ (reference sequence). CDR3 sequence: CASSLVNNEQFF. CDR3 sequence (DNA): TGTGCCAGCAGCTTAGTTAACAATGAGCAGTTCTTC.

The genes are TRBV19 and TRBJ1-5, with D maybe TRBD1 (6 bases). V was clipped by 7 bases and J by 4 bases, with 17 bases between them. Germline V CDR1 and CDR2: LNHDA, SQIVND (reference sequence). The CDR3 covers 15 residues. CDR3 nucleotides: TGTGCCAGTACCCCGCTCCTACAGGGAAATCAGCCCCAGCATTTT. Encoded protein: CASTPLLQGNQPQHF.

This chain links TRBV7-9 with TRBJ1-4; 10 bases line up with TRBD1. CDR1 is SEHNR and CDR2 is FQNEAQ in the germline V gene (reference sequence). This CDR3 has 14 amino acids. J gave up 8 bases and V 5 bases, and 5 bases lay outside the gene matches. The CDR3 loop is CASSRGTGEEKLFF. For the CDR3, the DNA is TGTGCCAGCAGCCGCGGGACAGGGGAAGAAAAACTGTTTTTT.

As concerns this clone: One end of the junction does not line up with germline, which may come from a read error. The chain joins TRBV6-6 to TRBJ1-3, with TRBD1 identical over 7 bases. Germline assignment: CDR1 MNHNY and CDR2 SVGAGI (reference sequence). There are 12 residues in the CDR3. CDR3 amino acids: CASQFDRAQPHF. As DNA, the CDR3 is TGTGCCAGCCAATTCGACAGGGCCCAGCCGCATTTT.

The rearrangement links TRBV15 to TRBJ1-2; tentatively, D is TRBD1 (6 bases). There are 13 residues in the CDR3. Germline lookup yields CDR1 LNHNV and CDR2 YYDKDF (reference sequence). Trimming cost V 0 bases and J 6 bases, with 8 bases left between them. As DNA, the CDR3 is TGTGCCACCAGCAGAGAGAACAGGGATGGCTACACCTTC. Translated: CATSRENRDGYTF.

As regards this clone: No DNA is shown, since the ends of the CDR3 on it are uncertain; the CDR3 is the one TCRdb lists. This chain connects TRBV2 to TRBJ1-2. Germline V gene data show CDR1 as SNHLY and CDR2 as FYNNEI. The CDR3 spans 12 residues, counting both ends. The CDR3 protein is CASSSSDYGYTF.

The chain couples TRBV30 to TRBJ2-7; maybe TRBD2 (5 bases). The CDR3 runs 15 residues. V lost 4 bases to trimming and J lost 5 bases, with 21 bases between them. The germline V gene encodes CDR1 GTSNPN and CDR2 SVGIG (reference sequence). The CDR3 region has the DNA TGTGCCTGGAACTCCCCCCCCGGGGAGTTGGACGAGCAGTACTTC. Translating gives CAWNSPPGELDEQYF.

The J gene is TRBJ1-6, the V gene TRBV9; D possibly corresponds to TRBD1 (6 bases). The CDR3 has 15 residues. V lost 0 bases to trimming and J lost 10 bases, with 14 bases between them. CDR1 and CDR2 (germline): SGDLS, YYNGEE. CDR3 in DNA: TGTGCCAGCAGCGTAGAGAGTCAGGGGAACTCACCCCTCCACTTT. This codes for CASSVESQGNSPLHF.

J is TRBJ1-1 and V is TRBV6-5; TRBD1 aligns across 9 bases. The J segment lost 6 bases and the V segment lost 4 bases, leaving 6 bases of the junction unmatched. Germline V gene data show CDR1 as MNHEY and CDR2 as SVGAGI. The CDR3 contains 14 residues. The CDR3 bases are TGTGCCAGCAGTTCGACAGGGGGAAGGGCTGAAGCTTTCTTT. Translating it yields CASSSTGGRAEAFF.

The chain links TRBV18 to TRBJ2-7; 16 nucleotides agree with TRBD2. V shed 5 bases and J 8 bases; nucleotides not matched to a gene: 9. Germline CDR1 is KGHSH and CDR2 is LQKENI. The CDR3 contains 16 residues. The CDR3 loop is CASSSGTSGRVEQQYF. As DNA, the CDR3 is TGTGCCAGCTCATCCGGGACTAGCGGGAGGGTGGAACAGCAGTACTTC.

The chain uses TRBV19 and TRBJ2-2; tentatively, D is TRBD1 (5 bases). V lost 3 bases, J lost 4 bases, and 15 bases lay in between. The CDR3 totals 16 residues. Germline CDR1 is LNHDA and CDR2 is SQIVND (reference sequence). Written as DNA, the CDR3 is TGTGCCAGTAGTATCGAGACAGCCGTTGGCACCGGGGAGCTGTTTTTT. It specifies CASSIETAVGTGELFF.

This chain uses TRBV6-4 with TRBJ2-7; 9 positions agree with TRBD1. V shed 3 bases and J 6 bases; nucleotides not matched to a gene: 21. The CDR3 has 19 amino acids. Germline V CDR1 and CDR2: MRHNA, SNTAGT. CDR3 coding DNA: TGTGCCAGCAGTGAAACGGGGACAGGGTGGGATTTTATTGCCGGCGAGCAGTACTTC. This codes for CASSETGTGWDFIAGEQYF.

This clone was detected only a few times. The chain links TRBV11-2 to TRBJ1-4, with D unclear. Trimming shortened V by 6 bases and J by 3 bases, and 8 bases separated the two germline ends. There are 13 residues in the CDR3. Germline-derived CDR1 and CDR2 are SGHAT and FQNNGV. The CDR3 loop reads CASRSKPNEKLFF. The CDR3 DNA is TGTGCCAGCAGGTCCAAGCCTAATGAAAAACTGTTTTTT.

A single count supports this clone. The chain is built from TRBV7-2 and TRBJ2-7; TRBD2 aligns across 10 bases. Looked up from germline, CDR1 is SGHTA and CDR2 is FQGNSA. This CDR3 has 14 residues. V shed 6 bases, J shed 12 bases, and the junction held 14 bases outside the gene matches. The CDR3 protein is CASSLTVFGTSAYF. CDR3 bases: TGTGCCAGCAGTTTAACGGTTTTTGGGACTAGCGCGTACTTC.

The chain is built from TRBV18 and TRBJ1-1, with no clear D. V was clipped by 1 base and J by 0 bases, with 15 bases between them. Germline CDR1 is KGHSH and CDR2 is LQKENI. The CDR3 extends over 17 amino acids. The CDR3 coding sequence is TGTGCCAGCTCACCACGCCGGGATAATATCATGAACACTGAAGCTTTCTTT. Protein product: CASSPRRDNIMNTEAFF. Full variable domain (missing parts from reference TRBV18 and TRBJ1-1): NAGVMQNPRHLVRRRGQEARLRCSPMKGHSHVYWYRQLPEEGLKFMVYLQKENIIDESGMPKERFSAEFPKEGPSILRIQQVVRGDSAAYFCASSPRRDNIMNTEAFFGQGTRLTVV.

The rearrangement joins TRBV5-1 to TRBJ2-3, with D possibly matching TRBD1 (5 bases). Trimming took 3 bases from V and 1 from J, leaving 9 bases between them. The germline CDR1 and CDR2 sequences are SGHRS and YFSETQ. CDR3 length: 14 residues. The CDR3 region has the DNA TGCGCCAGCAGCTCGGACACGGGCACAGATACGCAGTATTTT. Translated, it gives CASSSDTGTDTQYF.

The chain uses TRBV27 and TRBJ1-2; unclear D gene. Per the germline V gene, CDR1 is MNHEY and CDR2 is SMNVEV (reference sequence). Trimming cost V 7 bases and J 7 bases, with 19 bases left between them. The CDR3 is 14 amino acids. CDR3 residues: CASTKRGNRAGYTF. The CDR3 bases are TGTGCCAGCACTAAGCGGGGTAATAGGGCTGGCTACACCTTC.

J is TRBJ2-7 and V is TRBV30; 7 nucleotides agree with TRBD1. J gave up 3 bases and V 2 bases, and 7 bases lay outside the gene matches. The CDR3 runs 14 residues. From germline, CDR1 is GTSNPN and CDR2 SVGIG (reference sequence). The CDR3 region has the DNA TGTGCCTGGAGTACTGGACAGGAGATCTACGAGCAGTACTTC. It encodes CAWSTGQEIYEQYF.

The CDR3 spells CASSQDTAGRGYTF. CDR3 nucleotides: TGTGCCAGCAGCCAAGATACGGCAGGCCGGGGCTACACCTTC. This chain connects TRBV3-1 (or the pseudogene TRBV3-2) to TRBJ1-2; D gene ambiguous. V was pared by 0 bases and J by 8 bases, with 13 bases between. The CDR3 loop spans 14 amino acids. CDR1 and CDR2 from the germline V gene are LGHDT and YNNKEL (reference sequence).

This clone was observed a handful of times. The rearrangement joins TRBV4-3 to TRBJ2-2; the match to TRBD2 covers 10 bases. There are 16 residues in the CDR3. Germline lookup yields CDR1 LGHNA and CDR2 YSLEER. J was trimmed by 3 bases and V by 4 bases; bases with no gene match: 5. Here the CDR3 DNA reads TGCGCCAGCAGCCGGGAAGCGGGAGGGGACACCGGGGAGCTGTTTTTT. Protein: CASSREAGGDTGELFF.

The rearrangement joins TRBV4-1 to TRBJ1-4; 9 positions match TRBD1. Trimming cost V 4 bases and J 12 bases; bases outside gene matches: 18. The CDR3 runs 17 residues. Germline V gives CDR1 MGHRA, CDR2 YSYEKL. This chain's CDR3 is CASSPWKLQGALGELFF. The DNA of the CDR3 is TGCGCCAGCAGCCCGTGGAAACTACAGGGGGCCCTTGGGGAACTGTTTTTT.

About this clone: At one end, the junction sequence differs from germline, possibly due to a read error. This chain links TRBV19 with TRBJ2-1; perhaps TRBD1 as D (6 bases). The CDR3 has 14 amino acids. Looked up from germline, CDR1 is LNHDA and CDR2 is SQIVND (reference sequence). Written as DNA, the CDR3 is TGTGCCAGTAGTCTTCGGACAGAGAGTAATGGGCAGTTCTTC. Amino acids: CASSLRTESNGQFF.

In DNA, the CDR3 is TGTGCCAGCAGTTCAGGGCTCACTAATGAAAAACTGTTTTTT. This codes for CASSSGLTNEKLFF. The genes are TRBV28 and TRBJ1-4; tentatively, D is TRBD1 (5 bases). Trimming took off 4 bases at V and 2 bases at J, with 8 bases between the two ends. The CDR3 contains 14 residues. Germline-derived CDR1 and CDR2 are MDHEN and SYDVKM. Full variable domain (rest looked up from reference TRBV28 and TRBJ1-4): DVKVTQSSRYLVKRTGEKVFLECVQDMDHENMFWYRQDPGLGLRLIYFSYDVKMKEKGDIPEGYSVSREKKERFSLILESASTNQTSMYLCASSSGLTNEKLFFGSGTQLSVL.

J is TRBJ2-7 and V is TRBV19, with unresolved D. V lost 3 bases, J lost 3 bases, and 6 bases lay in between. This CDR3 spans 12 amino acids. Per the germline V gene, CDR1 is LNHDA and CDR2 is SQIVND (reference sequence). CDR3 bases: TGTGCCAGTAGTATTGGCGGCTACGAGCAGTACTTC. This translates into CASSIGGYEQYF.

In this sample, this clone turned up a few times. This sequence joins TRBV3-1 (or the pseudogene TRBV3-2) and TRBJ1-4; D gene unclear. V was clipped by 6 bases and J by 8 bases, with 16 bases between them. Germline values: CDR1 LGHDT, CDR2 YNNKEL (reference sequence). The CDR3 is 14 residues long. The CDR3 reads CASSLQGSSEKLFF. The CDR3 nucleotides read TGTGCCAGCAGTCTACAAGGGAGTAGCGAAAAACTGTTTTTT.

The rearrangement joins TRBV18 to TRBJ2-7; tentatively, D is TRBD2 (7 bases). The CDR3 is 14 amino acids. CDR1 and CDR2 from the germline V gene are KGHSH and LQKENI. V was pared by 6 bases and J by 4 bases, with 16 bases between. The CDR3 here is CASSQGGGQYEQYF. DNA of the CDR3: TGTGCCAGCTCCCAGGGCGGGGGCCAGTACGAGCAGTACTTC.

This rearrangement joins TRBV9 to TRBJ2-1; D ambiguous. The V gene's germline CDR1 is SGDLS and CDR2 YYNGEE. This CDR3 spans 14 amino acids. Trimming took 0 bases from V and 9 from J, leaving 13 bases between them. This CDR3 is CASSVGSNPSEQFF. Here the CDR3 DNA reads TGTGCCAGCAGCGTAGGTTCGAATCCCAGTGAGCAGTTCTTC. The full variable domain, rest sourced from reference TRBV9 and TRBJ2-1, is DSGVTQTPKHLITATGQRVTLRCSPRSGDLSVYWYQQSLDQGLQFLIQYYNGEERAKGNILERFSAQQFPDLHSELNLSSLELGDSALYFCASSVGSNPSEQFFGPGTRLTVL.

This chain links TRBV5-1 with TRBJ1-4; possibly TRBD1 for D (5 bases). Germline values: CDR1 SGHRS, CDR2 YFSETQ. The CDR3 runs 17 residues. Trimming took off 2 bases at V and 8 bases at J, with 22 bases between the two ends. The DNA for the CDR3 is TGCGCCAGCAGCTTAAGCCCCGGGGGAGGGGAGCCGGAAAAACTGTTTTTT. This translates into CASSLSPGGGEPEKLFF.

V is TRBV28 and J is TRBJ1-2; the match to TRBD1 covers 9 bases. V trimming: 5 bases; J trimming: 2 bases; junction bases outside the gene matches: 3. The CDR3 has 14 amino acids. Germline V gene data show CDR1 as MDHEN and CDR2 as SYDVKM. In nucleotides, the CDR3 is TGTGCCAGCAGTACGACAGGGGGAAACTATGGCTACACCTTC. The encoded protein is CASSTTGGNYGYTF.

The genes are TRBV20-1 and TRBJ2-3; TRBD2 agrees at 7 bases. The CDR3 runs to 14 residues. Losses at the gene ends were 3 bases for V and 3 bases for J; bases not matched to a gene: 6. CDR1 is DFQATT, CDR2 SNEGSKA, per germline (reference sequence). The CDR3, as DNA: TGCAGTGCTAGTCAAACGGGAGGTACAGATACGCAGTATTTT. Its translation: CSASQTGGTDTQYF.

The chain has TRBV5-1 and TRBJ1-2, with D unclear. Germline V gene sequence: CDR1 SGHRS, CDR2 YFSETQ. The CDR3 has 14 amino acids. Trimming pared 0 bases from V and 6 bases from J, leaving 12 bases between. CDR3 nucleotide sequence: TGCGCCAGCAGCTTGGCAAGAGGGTATGATGGCTACACCTTC. Its translation is CASSLARGYDGYTF.